Presented here are 18 T cell receptor beta chains from one specimen sequenced in a study of T cells after yellow fever vaccination (dated by TCRdb to about 2019). Preparation of the library involved 5' RACE. Data came from an Illumina HiSeq 2500. The raw public reads went through TCRdb reprocessing: fastp at Q25, MiXCR clone calling, in-frame beta chains kept. For every CDR3 protein sequence, its rows merge into one entry that carries the most common genes and DNA. The sample data list approximately 120,000 distinct CDR3 sequences, and 7.4% of these were observed just once. Of the sample, 2.5% falls within the top ten clones. This specimen's treatment or condition label, per the study, means: live attenuated yellow fever vaccine strain. This specimen consisted of CD4+ T cells sorted from PBMCs, obtained more than 8 days after the first yellow fever vaccination. The receptor set was obtained from a man in his late teens or twenties who received the YFV17D yellow fever vaccine.

The chain has TRBV5-1 and TRBJ2-7; 9 bases are shared with TRBD2. CDR1 is SGHRS, CDR2 YFSETQ, per germline. The J segment lost 5 bases and the V segment lost 4 bases, leaving 7 bases of the junction unmatched. The CDR3 is 14 amino acids. The CDR3 loop reads CASSGGTSPNEQYF. In DNA form, the CDR3 reads TGCGCCAGCAGCGGGGGGACTAGCCCGAACGAGCAGTACTTC.

The DNA of the CDR3 is TGTGCCAGCAGTTATACAGGCGCTAGCACAGATACGCAGTATTTT. Encoded protein: CASSYTGASTDTQYF. The chain joins TRBV6-5 to TRBJ2-3; weak D call: TRBD1 (5 bases). This CDR3 region has 15 residues. V lost 3 bases, J lost 0 bases, and 10 bases lay in between. The germline gives CDR1 MNHEY, CDR2 SVGAGI.

This clonotype has at least ten counts. V gene TRBV24-1 combines with J gene TRBJ2-2; 8 bases agree with TRBD1. The CDR3 is 16 amino acids. Germline V gene lookup returns CDR1 KGHDR and CDR2 SFDVKD. Germline trimming cut 1 base from V and 3 bases from J; bases unmatched to any gene: 3. CDR3 region: CATSDFRQGYTGELFF. Here the CDR3 DNA reads TGTGCCACCAGTGATTTCCGACAGGGGTACACCGGGGAGCTGTTTTTT.

This clonotype was detected many times. V usage is TRBV24-1 and J usage is TRBJ2-1, with D perhaps matching TRBD2 (7 bases). Trimming left V 3 bases short and J 0 bases short, with 17 bases between. This CDR3 region has 18 residues. Germline V CDR1 and CDR2: KGHDR, SFDVKD. The CDR3 sequence: CATSDADSGVSSYNEQFF. The CDR3 nucleotides are TGTGCCACCAGTGATGCGGACAGCGGGGTTAGCTCCTACAATGAGCAGTTCTTC.

The sample holds many counts of this clonotype. This chain joins TRBV4-1 and TRBJ1-5, with D hard to call. Deletions cut 1 base from V and 5 bases from J, with 12 bases between. Germline CDR1 reads MGHRA; CDR2 reads YSYEKL. The CDR3 has 15 amino acids. The CDR3 is CASSQVGFGDQPQHF. DNA of the CDR3: TGCGCCAGCAGCCAAGTAGGGTTCGGGGATCAGCCCCAGCATTTT.

This clonotype was observed at least ten times. This chain links TRBV4-3 with TRBJ2-1, with 8 bases lining up with TRBD2. The CDR3 sequence is 18 residues long. V shed 0 bases and J 7 bases; nucleotides not matched to a gene: 14. Germline V CDR1 and CDR2: LGHNA, YSLEER. DNA of the CDR3: TGCGCCAGCAGCCAAGATAGTTCACGGGGACTAGGCCATAATGAGCAGTTCTTC. It is translated as CASSQDSSRGLGHNEQFF.

The J gene is TRBJ1-1, the V gene TRBV29-1; tentative D call: TRBD1 (5 bases). Germline assignment: CDR1 SQVTM and CDR2 ANQGSEA. The CDR3 has 16 residues. V was pared by 6 bases and J by 0 bases, with 20 bases between. The CDR3 DNA reads TGCAGCGTGAAGATGATAGGTTGGGGGATGAACACTGAAGCTTTCTTT. This codes for CSVKMIGWGMNTEAFF.

This clonotype showed up many times. The chain has TRBV20-1 and TRBJ2-1, with TRBD1 matching over 10 bases. V was clipped by 6 bases and J by 5 bases; unmatched bases: 16. The CDR3 is made up of 17 amino acids. The germline V gene encodes CDR1 DFQATT and CDR2 SNEGSKA (reference sequence). The CDR3 DNA reads as TGCAGTGCCCCACCGGTGAGACAGGGGGCGCAAAACAATGAGCAGTTCTTC. Amino acids: CSAPPVRQGAQNNEQFF.

In this sample, this clonotype turned up many times. V gene TRBV7-2 combines with J gene TRBJ2-3; TRBD2 matches 10 bases. This CDR3 is built from 17 residues. Germline CDR1 is SGHTA and CDR2 is FQGNSA. The V segment lost 2 bases and the J segment 0 bases; nucleotides outside the gene matches: 5. The CDR3 nucleotides are TGTGCCAGCAGCTTAAGCGGGGGGGCGGATAGCACAGATACGCAGTATTTT. It encodes CASSLSGGADSTDTQYF.

This sequence joins TRBV6-5 and TRBJ1-1; TRBD1 might be the D (5 bases). There are 14 residues in the CDR3. V was cut by 6 bases and J by 4 bases, with 15 bases left in between. Germline-derived CDR1 and CDR2 are MNHEY and SVGAGI. The CDR3 coding sequence is TGTGCCAGCAGATCTCGGACACCGTCCACTGAAGCTTTCTTT. This gives the protein CASRSRTPSTEAFF.

The table lists this clonotype with many counts. CDR3 DNA: TGTGCCAGCAGCCATCCTGGTGAAAAACTGTTTTTT. Protein product: CASSHPGEKLFF. J is TRBJ1-4 and V is TRBV11-2, with D unclear. The CDR3 has 12 amino acids. V dropped 5 bases and J dropped 7 bases, with 8 bases sitting between them. The V gene's germline CDR1 is SGHAT and CDR2 FQNNGV.

In this sample, this clonotype turned up many times. The V call is TRBV7-2, the J call TRBJ2-1, with a weak D call TRBD1 (6 bases). Trimming left V 6 bases short and J 0 bases short, with 18 bases between. The germline gives CDR1 SGHTA, CDR2 FQGNSA. This CDR3 contains 17 residues. CDR3 sequence: CASSRTGSSGSYNEQFF. CDR3 DNA: TGTGCCAGCAGTCGTACAGGGTCCTCTGGCTCCTACAATGAGCAGTTCTTC.

This clonotype has at least ten counts. The junction differs from germline at one of its ends, possibly a read error. The chain has TRBV5-1 and TRBJ2-7, with 7 bases that match TRBD1. Germline V gene data show CDR1 as SGHRS and CDR2 as YFSETQ. The CDR3 covers 14 residues. Written as DNA, the CDR3 is TGTGCCAGCAGCCTACAGGGGAGCTCCTACGAGCAGTACTTC. Translated, it gives CASSLQGSSYEQYF.

This clonotype appeared many times. The chain combines TRBV5-6 with TRBJ2-5; D may be TRBD2 (6 bases). Trimming left V 4 bases short and J 5 bases short, with 6 bases between. This CDR3 is 11 amino acids long. The germline CDR1 and CDR2 sequences are SGHDT and YYEEEE. DNA of the CDR3: TGTGCCAGCAGCGGGGGGGAGACCCAGTACTTC. Its translation is CASSGGETQYF.

This clonotype was seen at least ten times. This chain connects TRBV6-1 to TRBJ2-2; TRBD1 agrees at 9 bases. J lost 7 bases, V lost 6 bases, and 9 bases had no gene match. This CDR3 has 15 amino acids. CDR1 and CDR2 (germline): MNHNS, SASEGT. The CDR3: CASSKQGAHFGELFF. DNA for the CDR3: TGTGCCAGCAGCAAACAGGGGGCGCACTTCGGGGAGCTGTTTTTT.

This clonotype was counted at least ten times. V gene TRBV20-1 combines with J gene TRBJ1-2; 8 bases match TRBD1. The junction had 3 bases not matched to a gene; V was cut back by 0 bases and J by 6 bases. The CDR3 loop spans 13 amino acids. Germline assignment: CDR1 DFQATT and CDR2 SNEGSKA (reference sequence). Here the CDR3 DNA reads TGCAGTGCTAGAGATCCAGGGGGCGATGGCTACACCTTC. This translates into CSARDPGGDGYTF.

Many counts were recorded for this clonotype. The chain carries TRBV7-7 and TRBJ2-3; 8 bases fit TRBD1. Germline lookup yields CDR1 SSHAT and CDR2 FNYEAQ (reference sequence). V lost 0 bases, J lost 1 base, and 0 bases stayed unmatched. The CDR3 loop spans 15 amino acids. The DNA of the CDR3 is TGTGCCAGCAGCTTAGCGGGACAGGGCACAGATACGCAGTATTTT. Protein: CASSLAGQGTDTQYF.

This clonotype was counted ten times or more. The rearrangement links TRBV5-1 to TRBJ2-2, with TRBD1 as a possible D gene (6 bases). The germline gives CDR1 SGHRS, CDR2 YFSETQ. CDR3 length: 14 amino acids. V dropped 5 bases and J dropped 0 bases, with 8 bases sitting between them. The CDR3 loop is CASSPGANTGELFF. In DNA form, the CDR3 reads TGCGCCAGCAGTCCAGGGGCGAACACCGGGGAGCTGTTTTTT.